A selection of T cell receptor beta chains follows, all from one sample in a study of CD8+CD57+ T cells in acquired aplastic anemia. Each CDR3 protein is one row after TCRdb ran MiXCR on the reads. This sample has about 170,000 distinct CDR3 sequences, with 60% to 70% found just once. Sequencing was done on a sample of sorted CD4+, CD8+, or CD8+CD57+ T cells (not recorded which) from PBMCs. These receptor sequences come from a human donor in good health. The CDR3 runs from the conserved cysteine through the conserved F or W. D genes are given only for firm matches. Only some rows state a clone size, as once, few, many or a class for expanded clones.

>NA|TRBV9|NA|TRBJ2-1
TGTGCCAGCAGTGATTCCTTCGATGAGCAGTTCTTC
CASSDSFDEQFF
>many|TRBV20-1|TRBD1|TRBJ2-7
TGCAGTGCCCCTGGGGGGGGGGGACAGGGTAATCCCGAGCAGTACTTC
CSAPGGGGQGNPEQYF
>once|TRBV29-1|TRBD1|TRBJ2-7
TGCAGCGTTGACTCGGTCCAGGGGGCCTACGAGCAGTACTTC
CSVDSVQGAYEQYF
>many|TRBV5-1|TRBD2|TRBJ2-5
TGCGCCAGCAGCTTGGGACTAGCGGTACAAGAGACCCAGTACTTC
CASSLGLAVQETQYF
>NA|TRBV19|NA|TRBJ1-5
TGTGCCAGTAGTGGCCCCCCGGGGGGAGGTCAGCCCCAGCATTTT
CASSGPPGGGQPQHF
>few|TRBV5-1|NA|TRBJ1-6
TGCGCCAGCAGCCCCGGGCAGGGTTATTCACCCCTCCACTTT
CASSPGQGYSPLHF
>NA|TRBV10-3|NA|TRBJ2-7
TGTGCCATCAGTGTGGGAGGTAGGGGCTCCTACGAGCAGTACTTC
CAISVGGRGSYEQYF
>many|TRBV5-1|TRBD1|TRBJ2-7
TGCGCCAGCAGCAAGACAGGGTCCTACGAGCAGTACTTC
CASSKTGSYEQYF
>NA|TRBV5-1|TRBD1|TRBJ2-2
TGCGCCAGCAGCCGGGGACAGATATCCGGGGAGCTGTTTTTT
CASSRGQISGELFF
>NA|TRBV7-9|NA|TRBJ1-6
TGTGCCAGCAGCCCGGTACTACAGGGTTCACCCCTCCACTTT
CASSPVLQGSPLHF
>NA|TRBV19|NA|TRBJ2-6
TGTGCCAGTACAGGGGCGGCTGGGGCCAACGTCCTGACTTTC
CASTGAAGANVLTF
>many|TRBV5-1|TRBD2|TRBJ2-7
TGCGCCAGCAGCTTAGGACTAGCAGTCGATTACGAGCAGTACTTC
CASSLGLAVDYEQYF
>NA|TRBV7-9|NA|TRBJ2-1
TGTGCCAGCAGCTTAGAGGTTAATGAGCAGTTCTTC
CASSLEVNEQFF
>NA|TRBV14|NA|TRBJ1-1
TGTGCCAGCAGCCAAGATCCGGTGGGTTTGGCTTTCTTT
CASSQDPVGLAFF
>NA|TRBV7-9|NA|TRBJ2-3
TGTGCCAGCAGCTTGGGGGAAAGCACAGATACGCAGTATTTT
CASSLGESTDTQYF
>NA|TRBV5-1|NA|TRBJ2-3
TGCGCCAGCAGCTTGGGGGGGGAAGGGGATACGCAGTATTTT
CASSLGGEGDTQYF
>many|TRBV4-1|NA|TRBJ2-7
TGCGCCAGCAGCCCCACCACAGGGTTGGTTTATAACGAGCAGTACTTC
CASSPTTGLVYNEQYF
>many|TRBV4-1|NA|TRBJ2-5
TGCGCCAGCAGCCAAGATCAGGGCGGTGAAGAGACCCAGTACTTC
CASSQDQGGEETQYF
>once|TRBV3-1|NA|TRBJ2-2
TGTGCCAGCAGCCAGGTGACAGTCACCGGGGAGCTGTTTTTT
CASSQVTVTGELFF
>NA|TRBV7-2|TRBD2|TRBJ2-5
TGTGTCAGCAGCTTGGGACTAGCGGGACAAGAGACCCAGTACTTC
CVSSLGLAGQETQYF
>few|TRBV6-1|NA|TRBJ1-2
TGTGCCAGCAGTGAGAAATCGCCGGGGGGCTACACCTTC
CASSEKSPGGYTF
>NA|TRBV24-1|NA|TRBJ1-5
TGTGCCACCAGTTTATTTGCGGCTAGGGGCAATCAGCCCCAGCATTTT
CATSLFAARGNQPQHF
>many|TRBV7-9|TRBD1|TRBJ1-3
TGTGCCAGCAGCCAGGGGGGCGTCGGTAGAAACACCATATATTTT
CASSQGGVGRNTIYF
>NA|TRBV19|TRBD1|TRBJ1-5
TGTGCCAGTAGTGTACAGGGGCTGATTCAGCCCCAGCATTTT
CASSVQGLIQPQHF
>many|TRBV29-1|TRBD2|TRBJ2-1
TGCAGCGTGATGACTAGCGGCTCCTACAATGAGCAGTTCTTC
CSVMTSGSYNEQFF
>NA|TRBV24-1|NA|TRBJ1-1
TGTGCCACCAGTGATTTGTCCATGAACACTGAAGCTTTCTTT
CATSDLSMNTEAFF
>many|TRBV9|TRBD1|TRBJ2-7
TGTGCCAGCAGCGAAACAGGGGGCGCTGGCTACGAGCAGTACTTC
CASSETGGAGYEQYF
>NA|TRBV24-1|NA|TRBJ2-2
TGTGCCACCGGGGGCGGTGAACCCTGGGCATCCGGGGAGCTGTTTTTT
CATGGGEPWASGELFF
>NA|TRBV24-1|NA|TRBJ2-1
TGTGCCACCAGGGATGCACAGGAGAGCAATGAGCAGTTCTTC
CATRDAQESNEQFF
>once|TRBV19|NA|TRBJ1-1
TGTGCCAGTAGTTATTCGAACACTGAAGCTTTCTTT
CASSYSNTEAFF
>NA|TRBV20-1|NA|TRBJ1-1
TGCAGTTCGCATCTGAACACTGAAGCTTTCTTT
CSSHLNTEAFF
>NA|TRBV29-1|TRBD1|TRBJ2-7
TGCAGCGTTGAGATGGGACAGACCTCCTACGAGCAGTACTTC
CSVEMGQTSYEQYF
>many|TRBV4-2|TRBD2|TRBJ2-7
TGTGCCAGCAGCCAAGAAGGCGGGAGTTTGTACGAGCAGTACTTC
CASSQEGGSLYEQYF
>NA|TRBV24-1|NA|TRBJ1-3
TGTGCCACCAGTGATCCAGGGGATGGAAACACCATATATTTT
CATSDPGDGNTIYF
>few|TRBV28|NA|TRBJ1-2
TGTGCCAGCTTTGAAGGGGACTATGGCTACACCTTC
CASFEGDYGYTF
>NA|TRBV11-3|TRBD1|TRBJ1-1
TGTGCCAGCGACTGGACAGGGAGGAACACTGAAGCTTTCTTT
CASDWTGRNTEAFF
>once|TRBV5-4|TRBD2|TRBJ2-7
TGTGCCAGCAGCCCGGGACTAGATCCCTACGAGCAGTACTTC
CASSPGLDPYEQYF
>NA|TRBV29-1|TRBD2|TRBJ2-3
TGCAGCGTTGAAGTAGCGGGGGGGCCCACAGATACGCAGTATTTT
CSVEVAGGPTDTQYF
>many|TRBV7-8|TRBD2|TRBJ2-7
TGTGCCAGCAGCGCAGCTAGCGGCCTAGCCCACGAGCAGTACTTC
CASSAASGLAHEQYF
>NA|TRBV20-1|NA|TRBJ1-2
TGCAGTGCTAGCCAAGGAGGACCTCTCGGCTACACCTTC
CSASQGGPLGYTF
>once|TRBV24-1|NA|TRBJ2-1
TGTGCCACCAGTGCCTCGGGACGTGTCAATGAGCAGTTCTTC
CATSASGRVNEQFF
>NA|TRBV15|NA|TRBJ2-3
TGTGCCACCAGCAGAGGAAAATCATCAGATACGCAGTATTTT
CATSRGKSSDTQYF
>many|TRBV19|NA|TRBJ2-1
TGTGCCAGCGGGTACGGATACAGCTACAATGAGCAGTTCTTC
CASGYGYSYNEQFF
>once|TRBV11-2|TRBD2|TRBJ2-5
TGTGCCAGCAGCTTAGGCTCACTAGCGGGGGAGACCCAGTACTTC
CASSLGSLAGETQYF
>NA|TRBV7-2|TRBD1|TRBJ2-2
TGTGCCAGCAGCTTAGGGGACAGGGCCCACGGGGAGCTGTTTTTT
CASSLGDRAHGELFF
>NA|TRBV5-6|TRBD1|TRBJ1-1
TGTGCCAGCAGCTATTCAGGGGGCGTCGGTGCAGCTTTCTTT
CASSYSGGVGAAFF
>once|TRBV7-3|NA|TRBJ2-7
TGTGCCAGCAGCCAAGGGGCGCAGGGCTACGAGCAGTACTTC
CASSQGAQGYEQYF
>medium-sized|TRBV6-1|TRBD1|TRBJ2-7
TGTGCCAGCATGGATTGGGGGCAAGACAGGGCGTACGAGCAGTACTTC
CASMDWGQDRAYEQYF
>NA|TRBV29-1|NA|TRBJ1-1
TGCAGCACCCAAGAGAGTTTCGCTGAAGCTTTCTTT
CSTQESFAEAFF
>NA|TRBV24-1|NA|TRBJ2-5
TGTGCCACCAGTGATCTTAGGACAAAAGAGACCCAGTACTTC
CATSDLRTKETQYF
>many|TRBV28|NA|TRBJ2-5
TGTGCCAGCAGTTTGGGTCCGATAGGGGAGACCCAGTACTTC
CASSLGPIGETQYF
>NA|TRBV11-2|TRBD1|TRBJ2-2
TGTGCCAGCAGCTTAGGGGACAGGGGAATCGGGGAGCTGTTTTTT
CASSLGDRGIGELFF
>many|TRBV7-9|NA|TRBJ2-7
TGTGCCAGCAGCTTAGTCCGGGACGCGCTGTACTTC
CASSLVRDALYF
>NA|TRBV24-1|TRBD1|TRBJ2-2
TGTGCCACCAGTGATTTGAGACAGGGAATCGGGGAGCTGTTTTTT
CATSDLRQGIGELFF
>NA|TRBV2|NA|TRBJ1-2
TGTGCCAGCAGTACCGACAGTAACTATGGCTACACCTTC
CASSTDSNYGYTF